A selection of T cell receptor beta chains follows, all from one sample in a study of cytomegalovirus exposure and HLA in healthy donors. Method: immunoSEQ multiplex PCR; TCRdb's copy keeps in-frame clones and lacks some. This sample has about 140,000 clones; 75% to 85% occur once, and the top ten carry approximately 2.5%. Material for sequencing was PBMCs. The receptors here all came from a man aged 45-60 years in good health and CMV-seronegative. Each CDR3 is given with its conserved first and last residue. A D gene is named only where the DNA matches it firmly. Not all rows give a size; the values are once, few, many and, for expanded clones, a class.

clone size: -
D gene: TRBD2
J gene: TRBJ2-5
V gene: TRBV9
CDR3 DNA: TGTGCCAGCAGCGTAGGTCCGGGACTAGCGGGAGGCCTCCTCGAGACCCAGTACTTC
CDR3 protein: CASSVGPGLAGGLLETQYF

clone size: -
D gene: TRBD1
J gene: TRBJ2-1
V gene: TRBV29-1
CDR3 DNA: TGCAGCGTGTGGGGGGACAGGGGGTACAATGAGCAGTTCTTC
CDR3 protein: CSVWGDRGYNEQFF

clone size: -
D gene: TRBD1
J gene: TRBJ2-7
V gene: TRBV5-4
CDR3 DNA: TGTGCCAGCAGCTTGCGTGGGACAGGAGGTGGGGAGCAGTACTTC
CDR3 protein: CASSLRGTGGGEQYF

clone size: -
D gene: TRBD1
J gene: TRBJ2-5
V gene: TRBV27
CDR3 DNA: TGTGCCAGCAGGAAGGGACAGAGACAAGAGACCCAGTACTTC
CDR3 protein: CASRKGQRQETQYF

clone size: few
D gene: TRBD1
J gene: TRBJ2-5
V gene: TRBV19
CDR3 DNA: TGTGCCAGTAGTATCCCTGACAGGGGTGAGACCCAGTACTTC
CDR3 protein: CASSIPDRGETQYF

clone size: -
D gene: -
J gene: TRBJ2-2
V gene: TRBV5-6
CDR3 DNA: TGTGCCAGCAGCTTGTTTGACAGGAACACCGGGGAGCTGTTTTTT
CDR3 protein: CASSLFDRNTGELFF

clone size: -
D gene: -
J gene: TRBJ1-1
V gene: TRBV6-6
CDR3 DNA: TGTGCCAGCAGTTACGACAGTGACCCAAGAGCTTTCTTT
CDR3 protein: CASSYDSDPRAFF

clone size: -
D gene: TRBD2
J gene: TRBJ2-5
V gene: TRBV5-1
CDR3 DNA: TGCGCCAGCGGGACTAGCGAATTGGAGACCCAGTACTTC
CDR3 protein: CASGTSELETQYF

clone size: once
D gene: -
J gene: TRBJ2-5
V gene: TRBV4-2
CDR3 DNA: TGTGCCAGCAGCCAACTGTTTTCAGACCAAGAGACCCAGTACTTC
CDR3 protein: CASSQLFSDQETQYF

clone size: -
D gene: TRBD2
J gene: TRBJ2-1
V gene: TRBV19
CDR3 DNA: TGTGCCAGCTCCGGGACTAGCGGGACCAGTGAGCAGTTCTTC
CDR3 protein: CASSGTSGTSEQFF

clone size: -
D gene: TRBD2
J gene: TRBJ2-3
V gene: TRBV5-4
CDR3 DNA: TGTGCCAGCAGCCCTAATCGACTAGCGGGGGGGCTCAGCACAGATACGCAGTATTTT
CDR3 protein: CASSPNRLAGGLSTDTQYF

clone size: -
D gene: TRBD1
J gene: TRBJ1-2
V gene: TRBV28
CDR3 DNA: TGTGCCAGCAGTTTAAGGGACAGGGAGCGGGGCTATGGCTACACCTTC
CDR3 protein: CASSLRDRERGYGYTF

clone size: few
D gene: TRBD2
J gene: TRBJ2-7
V gene: TRBV7-9
CDR3 DNA: TGTGCCAGCAGCTTGGGGGGGTTTGGCTACGAGCAGTACTTC
CDR3 protein: CASSLGGFGYEQYF

clone size: -
D gene: -
J gene: TRBJ1-2
V gene: TRBV7-2
CDR3 DNA: TGTGCCAGCAGCTTTGCCACTAGGATCTATGGCTACACCTTC
CDR3 protein: CASSFATRIYGYTF

clone size: -
D gene: -
J gene: TRBJ1-1
V gene: TRBV11-3
CDR3 DNA: TGTGCCAGCAGCTTAGAGGGAGAGAACACTGAAGCTTTCTTT
CDR3 protein: CASSLEGENTEAFF

clone size: -
D gene: -
J gene: TRBJ2-7
V gene: TRBV6-1
CDR3 DNA: TGTGCCAGCACCACTGCCGGGGACTCCTACGAGCAGTACTTC
CDR3 protein: CASTTAGDSYEQYF

clone size: few
D gene: TRBD1
J gene: TRBJ1-5
V gene: TRBV18
CDR3 DNA: TGTGCCAGCTCACCGGAGGGGGCATCGGCCCAGCATTTT
CDR3 protein: CASSPEGASAQHF

clone size: few
D gene: TRBD2
J gene: TRBJ2-1
V gene: TRBV5-5
CDR3 DNA: TGTGCCAGCAGCTTGGTAGCGGGAGGCTACAATGAGCAGTTCTTC
CDR3 protein: CASSLVAGGYNEQFF

clone size: once
D gene: -
J gene: TRBJ2-7
V gene: TRBV30
CDR3 DNA: TGTGCCTGGAGTGTGGGTGTCGCGGATTACGAGCAGTACTTC
CDR3 protein: CAWSVGVADYEQYF

clone size: -
D gene: -
J gene: TRBJ2-1
V gene: TRBV20-1
CDR3 DNA: TGCAGTGTTAGGGAGCACAATGAGCAGTTCTTC
CDR3 protein: CSVREHNEQFF

clone size: -
D gene: TRBD1
J gene: TRBJ2-1
V gene: TRBV5-1
CDR3 DNA: TGCGCCAGCAGCCTCCACCCCGACAGGGGAAAAAATGAGCAGTTCTTC
CDR3 protein: CASSLHPDRGKNEQFF

clone size: once
D gene: -
J gene: TRBJ1-2
V gene: TRBV19
CDR3 DNA: TGTGCCAGTAGTTCCACTCCGGCCCACAGGGTAGCTAACTATGGCTACACCTTC
CDR3 protein: CASSSTPAHRVANYGYTF

clone size: -
D gene: TRBD1
J gene: TRBJ1-4
V gene: TRBV9
CDR3 DNA: TGTGCCAGCAGCATCCGAACAGGGGATGAAACTAATGAAAAACTGTTTTTT
CDR3 protein: CASSIRTGDETNEKLFF

clone size: -
D gene: -
J gene: TRBJ2-3
V gene: TRBV7-9
CDR3 DNA: TGTGCCAGCAGCTTAGGCCTAGGCACAGATACGCAGTATTTT
CDR3 protein: CASSLGLGTDTQYF

clone size: -
D gene: -
J gene: TRBJ1-4
V gene: TRBV6-6
CDR3 DNA: TGTGCCAGCAGTTCCTTCGAAAAACTGTTTTTT
CDR3 protein: CASSSFEKLFF

clone size: -
D gene: TRBD1
J gene: TRBJ2-7
V gene: TRBV5-4
CDR3 DNA: TGTGCCAGCAGCTCGGGCGACAGGGGAGGCTACGAGCAGTACTTC
CDR3 protein: CASSSGDRGGYEQYF

clone size: -
D gene: -
J gene: TRBJ1-1
V gene: TRBV30
CDR3 DNA: TGTGCCTGGAGTCTACCCGGGGGCACTGAAGCTTTCTTT
CDR3 protein: CAWSLPGGTEAFF

clone size: -
D gene: TRBD2
J gene: TRBJ2-3
V gene: TRBV25-1
CDR3 DNA: TGTGCCAGCAGTGAATTCGAGCGGGGGGGAGGCACAGATACGCAGTATTTT
CDR3 protein: CASSEFERGGGTDTQYF

clone size: -
D gene: -
J gene: TRBJ2-3
V gene: TRBV5-1
CDR3 DNA: TGCGCCAGCAGCTTGGCCGGGAGTGCAGATACGCAGTATTTT
CDR3 protein: CASSLAGSADTQYF

clone size: -
D gene: -
J gene: TRBJ1-1
V gene: TRBV29-1
CDR3 DNA: TGCAGCGTAGGGACGCGGAGCGGGACTGAAGCTTTCTTT
CDR3 protein: CSVGTRSGTEAFF

clone size: -
D gene: -
J gene: TRBJ2-7
V gene: TRBV9
CDR3 DNA: TGTGCCAGCAGCGTAGGTCTCGACACCTACGAGCAGTACTTC
CDR3 protein: CASSVGLDTYEQYF

clone size: few
D gene: -
J gene: TRBJ1-5
V gene: TRBV4-1
CDR3 DNA: TGCGCCAGCAGCCAAGAAGGCGGAACCCACAATCAGCCCCAGCATTTT
CDR3 protein: CASSQEGGTHNQPQHF

clone size: few
D gene: -
J gene: TRBJ1-3
V gene: TRBV21-1
CDR3 DNA: TGTGCCAGCAGCAAAGGAAGGGCAGGGGCGATCTCTGGAAACACCATATATTTT
CDR3 protein: CASSKGRAGAISGNTIYF

clone size: -
D gene: -
J gene: TRBJ1-1
V gene: TRBV5-1
CDR3 DNA: TGCGCCAGCAGCGTGGGACGTCAGGCTCTTGGCACTGAAGCTTTCTTT
CDR3 protein: CASSVGRQALGTEAFF

clone size: -
D gene: -
J gene: TRBJ2-7
V gene: TRBV27
CDR3 DNA: TGTGCCAGCAGCGACAGGTTCGGATACGAGCAGTACTTC
CDR3 protein: CASSDRFGYEQYF

clone size: -
D gene: -
J gene: TRBJ1-5
V gene: TRBV21-1
CDR3 DNA: TGTGCCAGCAGCAAAGGGGGCACGTATAGCAATCAGCCCCAGCATTTT
CDR3 protein: CASSKGGTYSNQPQHF

clone size: -
D gene: -
J gene: TRBJ2-3
V gene: TRBV12-5
CDR3 DNA: TGTGCTAGTGGTTTGGGAGGACACCGGGCACGGGATACGCAGTATTTT
CDR3 protein: CASGLGGHRARDTQYF

clone size: -
D gene: -
J gene: TRBJ1-5
V gene: TRBV6-1
CDR3 DNA: TGTGCCAGCAGTGAAGTGGCAGGGGCTTATAGCAATCAGCCCCAGCATTTT
CDR3 protein: CASSEVAGAYSNQPQHF

clone size: -
D gene: -
J gene: TRBJ2-3
V gene: TRBV5-1
CDR3 DNA: TGCGCCAGCAGCTTGGCCGGCACAGATACGCAGTATTTT
CDR3 protein: CASSLAGTDTQYF

clone size: -
D gene: -
J gene: TRBJ2-7
V gene: TRBV6-6
CDR3 DNA: TGTGCCAGCAGTTACTCGAGCTCCCCCTACGAGCAGTACTTC
CDR3 protein: CASSYSSSPYEQYF

clone size: -
D gene: TRBD1
J gene: TRBJ2-4
V gene: TRBV7-6
CDR3 DNA: TGTGCCAGCAGCCCGGAACCGGGACAGGGTATCGTCAAAAACATTCAGTACTTC
CDR3 protein: CASSPEPGQGIVKNIQYF

clone size: -
D gene: TRBD1
J gene: TRBJ2-5
V gene: TRBV30
CDR3 DNA: TGTGCCTGGAGTGTAGGCGGGTCGGCAGGGGGCCGAGAGACCCAGTACTTC
CDR3 protein: CAWSVGGSAGGRETQYF

clone size: -
D gene: -
J gene: TRBJ2-2
V gene: TRBV5-6
CDR3 DNA: TGTGCCAGCAGCGCGCGATCTCCGCGCACCGGGGAGCTGTTTTTT
CDR3 protein: CASSARSPRTGELFF

clone size: -
D gene: -
J gene: TRBJ2-5
V gene: TRBV30
CDR3 DNA: TGTGCCTGGAGCCAGCGAGGAGAGACCCAGTACTTC
CDR3 protein: CAWSQRGETQYF

clone size: -
D gene: TRBD2
J gene: TRBJ2-5
V gene: TRBV10-2
CDR3 DNA: TGCGCCAGCAGTGGGACTAGGGCGGACGGAGAGACCCAGTACTTC
CDR3 protein: CASSGTRADGETQYF

clone size: once
D gene: -
J gene: TRBJ1-1
V gene: TRBV5-1
CDR3 DNA: TGCGCCAGCAGCTTGGAAGGGGAGGCGGCTGAAGCTTTCTTT
CDR3 protein: CASSLEGEAAEAFF

clone size: -
D gene: -
J gene: TRBJ2-2
V gene: TRBV7-9
CDR3 DNA: TGTGCCAGCAGCTTAGACGGGGACACCGGGGAGCTGTTTTTT
CDR3 protein: CASSLDGDTGELFF

clone size: -
D gene: TRBD1
J gene: TRBJ2-5
V gene: TRBV7-9
CDR3 DNA: TGTGCCAGCAGCTTTGGACAGGGGATGGAGACCCAGTACTTC
CDR3 protein: CASSFGQGMETQYF

clone size: once
D gene: -
J gene: TRBJ1-5
V gene: TRBV29-1
CDR3 DNA: TGCAGCGTTGTTCCCGGGGGGGGTCAGCCCCAGCATTTT
CDR3 protein: CSVVPGGGQPQHF

clone size: -
D gene: TRBD1
J gene: TRBJ2-5
V gene: TRBV5-6
CDR3 DNA: TGTGCCAGCAGCCCCGGACAGGTTCGGGAGACCCAGTACTTC
CDR3 protein: CASSPGQVRETQYF

clone size: -
D gene: -
J gene: TRBJ2-5
V gene: TRBV12-5
CDR3 DNA: TGTGCTAGTGCCCCCCCATTCGAGGAGGAACCTCAAGAGACCCAGTACTTC
CDR3 protein: CASAPPFEEEPQETQYF

clone size: -
D gene: TRBD2
J gene: TRBJ2-2
V gene: TRBV7-3
CDR3 DNA: TGTGCCAGCAGCCAACGTAGCGGGGGGACCGGGGAGCTGTTTTTT
CDR3 protein: CASSQRSGGTGELFF

clone size: -
D gene: -
J gene: TRBJ1-2
V gene: TRBV6-5
CDR3 DNA: TGTGCCAGCAGCTCGGGACTTACTAACTATGGCTACACCTTC
CDR3 protein: CASSSGLTNYGYTF

clone size: -
D gene: -
J gene: TRBJ2-1
V gene: TRBV11-2
CDR3 DNA: TGTGCCAGCAGCTTAGAAACAGTCCCAAGCTCCTACAATGAGCAGTTCTTC
CDR3 protein: CASSLETVPSSYNEQFF

clone size: -
D gene: TRBD2
J gene: TRBJ2-7
V gene: TRBV27
CDR3 DNA: TGTGCCAGCAGTTTAGTGGTAGCGGGACCCTACGAGCAGTACTTC
CDR3 protein: CASSLVVAGPYEQYF

clone size: few
D gene: -
J gene: TRBJ1-5
V gene: TRBV29-1
CDR3 DNA: TGCAGCGTTGCGGGTTCGGGTCAGCCCCAGCATTTT
CDR3 protein: CSVAGSGQPQHF